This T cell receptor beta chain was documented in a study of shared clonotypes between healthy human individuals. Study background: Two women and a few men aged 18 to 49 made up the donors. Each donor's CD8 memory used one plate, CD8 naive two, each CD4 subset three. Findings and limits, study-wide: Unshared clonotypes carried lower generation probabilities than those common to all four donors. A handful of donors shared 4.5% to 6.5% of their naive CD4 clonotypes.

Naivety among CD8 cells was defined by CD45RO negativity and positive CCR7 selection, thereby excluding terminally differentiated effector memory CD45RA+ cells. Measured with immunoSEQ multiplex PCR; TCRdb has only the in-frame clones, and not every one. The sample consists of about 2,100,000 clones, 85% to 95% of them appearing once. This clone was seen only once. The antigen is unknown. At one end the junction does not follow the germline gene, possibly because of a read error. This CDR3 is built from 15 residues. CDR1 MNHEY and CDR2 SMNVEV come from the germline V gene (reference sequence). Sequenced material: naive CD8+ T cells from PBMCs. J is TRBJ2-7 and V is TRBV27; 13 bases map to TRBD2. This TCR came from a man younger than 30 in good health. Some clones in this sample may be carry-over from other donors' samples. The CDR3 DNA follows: TGTGCCAGCAGTTTGGGAGGACTAGCGGGAGAATTGATTCACTTC. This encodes CASSLGGLAGELIHF.